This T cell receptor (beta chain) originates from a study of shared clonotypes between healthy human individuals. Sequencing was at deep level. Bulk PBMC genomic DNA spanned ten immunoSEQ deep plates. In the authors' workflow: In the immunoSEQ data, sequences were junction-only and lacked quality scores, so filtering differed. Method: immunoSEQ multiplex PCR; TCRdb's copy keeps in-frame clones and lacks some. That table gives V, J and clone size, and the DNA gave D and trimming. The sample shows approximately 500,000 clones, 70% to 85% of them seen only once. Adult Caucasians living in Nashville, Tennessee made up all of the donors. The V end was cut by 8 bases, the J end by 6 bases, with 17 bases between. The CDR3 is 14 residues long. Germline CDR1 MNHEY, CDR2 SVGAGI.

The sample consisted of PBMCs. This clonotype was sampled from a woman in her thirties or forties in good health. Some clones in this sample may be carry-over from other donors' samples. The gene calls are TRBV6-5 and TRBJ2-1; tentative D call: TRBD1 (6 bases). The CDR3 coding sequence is TGTGCCAGCGGCTTTTCGGACAGCCTCAATGAGCAGTTCTTC. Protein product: CASGFSDSLNEQFF.